These 19 T cell receptor beta chains originate from one sample sequenced in a study of blood T cell repertoires in COVID-19 (dated by TCRdb to between 2020 and 2021). The method behind the library was the immunoSEQ multiplex PCR assay. Entries here come from immuneACCESS through TCRdb and include only in-frame sequences with V and J called. Some clones fail to appear in such tables; in the studies checked, an unresolved V gene covers under half of the shortfall, and the cause of the remainder is unknown. Here the sample has about 250,000 clones; roughly 90% occur a single time. The ten largest account for 3% of the sample. Sequenced sample: peripheral blood. The receptors shown here come from a woman aged 30 to 39 with active or convalescent COVID-19.

The rearrangement joins TRBV27 to TRBJ1-2; D may be TRBD1 (6 bases). The length of the CDR3 is 15 residues. CDR1 and CDR2 from the germline V gene are MNHEY and SMNVEV (reference sequence). Between the trimmed V and J ends, which lost 5 bases and 2 bases, there was a span of 15 bases. Here the CDR3 reads CASSGMDSLNYGYTF. The CDR3 coding sequence is TGTGCCAGCAGTGGGATGGACAGTTTAAACTATGGCTACACCTTC.

The rearrangement joins TRBV28 to TRBJ1-3; 7 bases are a match to TRBD1. The V and J ends lost 8 bases and 3 bases, in that order; junction bases with no gene match: 1. This CDR3 region has 12 residues. Looked up from germline, CDR1 is MDHEN and CDR2 is SYDVKM. For the CDR3, the DNA is TGTGCCAGCCAGGGGGATGGAAACACCATATATTTT. It codes for CASQGDGNTIYF.

This chain uses TRBV30 with TRBJ1-5; TRBD1 matches 8 bases. Germline loops: CDR1 GTSNPN, CDR2 SVGIG (reference sequence). The CDR3 extends over 13 amino acids. With 5 bases clipped from V and 4 bases from J, the junction kept 4 bases outside the gene matches. CDR3 DNA: TGTGCCTGGGCCTACAGGGGGAATCAGCCCCAGCATTTT. The encoded protein is CAWAYRGNQPQHF.

The chain links TRBV6-5 to TRBJ2-3, with a weak D call TRBD2 (7 bases). The CDR3 runs 15 residues. Germline loops: CDR1 MNHEY, CDR2 SVGAGI. Trimming removed 2 bases from V and 2 bases from J, with 11 bases in between. CDR3 region: CASSYDGGHTDTQYF. The DNA for the CDR3 is TGTGCCAGCAGTTACGACGGGGGGCACACAGATACGCAGTATTTT.

This chain connects TRBV2 to TRBJ1-2; 11 nucleotides align to TRBD1. The V gene end was trimmed by 5 bases and the J gene end by 8 bases; junction bases not matched to a gene: 10. The CDR3 sequence is 15 residues long. CDR1 is SNHLY, CDR2 FYNNEI, per germline. The CDR3 here is CASSLKWTGGDGYTF. CDR3 nucleotide sequence: TGTGCCAGCAGTCTAAAATGGACAGGGGGCGACGGCTACACCTTC.

This chain uses TRBV4-2 with TRBJ1-6; perhaps TRBD1 as D (6 bases). The V gene lost 1 base and the J gene lost 10 bases, with 14 bases spanning the gap. CDR3 length: 15 amino acids. Per the germline V gene, CDR1 is LGHNA and CDR2 is YNFKEQ. Here the CDR3 DNA reads TGTGCCAGCAGCCAAGGCTCACAGGGCAGGTCACCCCTCCACTTT. Translation gives CASSQGSQGRSPLHF.

This chain connects TRBV2 to TRBJ1-5, with D uncertain. The CDR3 is 13 residues long. Germline CDR1 reads SNHLY; CDR2 reads FYNNEI. Trimming shortened V by 3 bases and J by 3 bases, and 6 bases separated the two germline ends. The CDR3 is CASSDQVNQPQHF. In DNA form, the CDR3 reads TGTGCCAGCAGTGACCAGGTCAATCAGCCCCAGCATTTT.

The chain links TRBV28 to TRBJ2-7, with a tentative D call TRBD2 (5 bases). Per the germline V gene, CDR1 is MDHEN and CDR2 is SYDVKM. This CDR3 is 11 amino acids long. V was trimmed by 10 bases and J by 0 bases, leaving 7 bases between them. CDR3 sequence (DNA): TGTGCCACCCGGGACTCCTACGAGCAGTACTTC. It yields the protein CATRDSYEQYF.

This clone was picked up one time. The rearrangement uses TRBV5-8 and TRBJ2-1; 13 bases fit TRBD2. The CDR3 totals 16 residues. V shed 0 bases and J 4 bases; nucleotides not matched to a gene: 1. Germline-derived CDR1 and CDR2 are SGHTS and YDEGEE. The CDR3 DNA follows: TGTGCCAGCAGCTTGGGACTAGCGGGGGGTTACAATGAGCAGTTCTTC. This encodes CASSLGLAGGYNEQFF.

V is TRBV10-2 and J is TRBJ1-1; 8 bases agree with TRBD1. Trimming removed 8 bases from V and 2 bases from J; junction bases left unmatched: 10. The CDR3 is 15 residues long. CDR1 and CDR2 (germline): WSHSY, SAAADI. The CDR3 loop is CASGDRTGSNTEAFF. CDR3 DNA sequence: TGCGCCAGCGGCGACCGGACAGGGTCTAACACTGAAGCTTTCTTT.

The chain uses TRBV7-3 and TRBJ1-5; possible D gene TRBD1, 5 bases. Germline V CDR1 and CDR2: SGHTA, FQGTGA. V was cut by 7 bases and J by 0 bases, with 16 bases left in between. This CDR3 has 16 residues. The CDR3 nucleotides are TGTGCCAGCACCCCCTCTAGGACACATAGCAATCAGCCCCAGCATTTT. This gives the protein CASTPSRTHSNQPQHF.

DNA of the CDR3: TGTGCCAGCAGTGAGAGCGGGGGAAATCAGCCCCAGCATTTT. Protein product: CASSESGGNQPQHF. This sequence joins TRBV25-1 and TRBJ1-5; a possible D gene is TRBD1 (5 bases). The V end lost 3 bases, the J end lost 4 bases, and 10 bases lay between the germline ends. CDR3 length: 14 amino acids. Germline V gene lookup returns CDR1 MGHDK and CDR2 SYGVNS.

The chain employs TRBV13 and TRBJ2-2; TRBD2 matches at 8 bases. V shed 7 bases and J 4 bases; nucleotides not matched to a gene: 11. The CDR3 consists of 16 residues. Germline-derived CDR1 and CDR2 are PRHDT and FYEKMQ (reference sequence). CDR3 nucleotides: TGTGCCAGCAAACCTCCCGGGGGGGCCTTCACCGGGGAGCTGTTTTTT. It is translated as CASKPPGGAFTGELFF.

The rearrangement joins TRBV6-5 to TRBJ1-4; 7 positions match TRBD1. CDR3 length equals 12 residues. The germline V gene encodes CDR1 MNHEY and CDR2 SVGAGI. Trimming took 6 bases from V and 7 from J; bases not matched to a gene: 2. CDR3 bases: TGTGCCAGCAGGCAGGGGGGTGAAAAACTGTTTTTT. Translating it yields CASRQGGEKLFF.

The J gene is TRBJ1-6, the V gene TRBV19; TRBD1 matches at 8 bases. Germline assignment: CDR1 LNHDA and CDR2 SQIVND (reference sequence). V shed 5 bases and J 10 bases; nucleotides not matched to a gene: 4. The CDR3 has 13 residues. The CDR3 DNA sequence: TGTGCCAGTAGTTCCAGGGGGCTGTCACCCCTCCACTTT. Protein: CASSSRGLSPLHF.

V and J are TRBV20-1 and TRBJ1-2; D gene unclear. Per germline, CDR1 DFQATT and CDR2 SNEGSKA (reference sequence). The CDR3 is 13 residues long. V shed 3 bases and J shed 2 bases, with 10 bases lying between them. For the CDR3, the DNA is TGCAGTGCTAGTACTCACAGAAACTATGGCTACACCTTC. Its translation is CSASTHRNYGYTF.

The chain carries TRBV4-2 and TRBJ2-1; 11 nucleotides match TRBD2. CDR1 and CDR2 (germline): LGHNA, YNFKEQ. J lost 0 bases, V lost 0 bases, and 13 bases had no gene match. CDR3 length equals 21 residues. The CDR3 is CASSQDPYSTSGGSSYNEQFF. CDR3 DNA sequence: TGTGCCAGCAGCCAAGATCCCTATTCAACTAGCGGGGGCAGCTCCTACAATGAGCAGTTCTTC.

The rearrangement uses TRBV28 and TRBJ1-3, with D unclear. V was trimmed by 5 bases and J by 2 bases, leaving 19 bases between them. This CDR3 is 17 amino acids long. Germline V gene lookup returns CDR1 MDHEN and CDR2 SYDVKM. CDR3 loop: CASSGAVGYFPGNTIYF. CDR3 bases: TGTGCCAGCAGTGGAGCGGTAGGCTATTTTCCTGGAAACACCATATATTTT.

This clone was seen a few times. The chain joins TRBV2 to TRBJ1-3, with 9 bases identical to TRBD1. V gave up 4 bases and J gave up 2 bases; unmatched junction bases: 0. CDR1 is SNHLY, CDR2 FYNNEI, per germline. The CDR3 is 14 residues long. The CDR3 DNA sequence: TGTGCCAGCAGTGGACAGGGGGCTGGAAACACCATATATTTT. Translation gives CASSGQGAGNTIYF.